This T cell receptor beta chain derives from a study of shared clonotypes between healthy human individuals. Study-level information: CD4 naive and CD4 memory each took three plates per donor, while CD8 naive took two and CD8 memory one.

This CDR3 contains 14 residues. V trimming: 5 bases; J trimming: 2 bases; junction bases outside the gene matches: 5. CDR1 and CDR2 from the germline V gene are SGHNT and YENEEA. CD45RO-negative, CCR7-positively selected cells formed the naive CD8 fraction, excluding terminally differentiated effector memory CD45RA+ cells. Every one of the donors was a Caucasian adult that lived in Nashville, Tennessee. Repertoires were generated with immunoSEQ multiplex PCR, while TCRdb's copy carries only in-frame clones and drops some. The table includes fewer than 800,000 clones, under 95% detected once. The TCR sequence derives from a man aged 25-45 years in good health. The J gene is TRBJ2-5, the V gene TRBV11-3; 7 nucleotides match TRBD1. Sequencing was done on a sample of naive CD8+ T cells sorted from blood. The CDR3 loop reads CASSPRGQQETQYF. The CDR3 DNA reads as TGTGCCAGCAGCCCCCGGGGACAGCAAGAGACCCAGTACTTC.